This section outlines one T cell receptor beta chain sequence together with its context. What it recognizes is unknown. Researchers reported that TCR beta cDNA libraries carried unique molecular identifiers. TCRdb reprocessed the PCR reads via MiXCR and lists one record per CDR3 protein. The data hold about 770,000 distinct CDR3 sequences, with roughly 46% observed a single time. CDR3 length equals 15 residues. Trimming pared 3 bases from V and 6 bases from J, leaving 16 bases between. Germline V lookup: CDR1 SGDLS, CDR2 YYNGEE. The data were taken from a study of post-analysis software for immune sequencing data. Study-level results: Five or six TRBV segments, TRBV5-6, TRBV5-1 and TRBV20-1 among them, were found more frequent in patients than controls.

What was sequenced was blood. The genes are TRBV9 and TRBJ2-1; possible D gene TRBD1, 8 bases. This clonotype was obtained from a girl between 10 and 17 years old with multiple sclerosis. CDR3 in amino acids: CASSARTGTTNEQFF. The CDR3 bases are TGTGCCAGCAGCGCCCGGACAGGGACTACCAATGAGCAGTTCTTC. The full variable domain, completed using reference TRBV9 and TRBJ2-1, is DSGVTQTPKHLITATGQRVTLRCSPRSGDLSVYWYQQSLDQGLQFLIQYYNGEERAKGNILERFSAQQFPDLHSELNLSSLELGDSALYFCASSARTGTTNEQFFGPGTRLTVL.